This TCR beta chain emerged from a study of T-cell reconstitution after alpha-beta-depleted transplantation in children. This clonotype was counted a few times. Its antigen is not known. The CDR3 runs to 16 residues. The germline V gene encodes CDR1 MNHEY and CDR2 SVGEGT. V lost 0 bases to trimming and J lost 4 bases, with 16 bases between them. Findings and limits, study-wide: The authors attributed T-cell counts and diversity one year after transplant mostly to newly produced T cells. The high TCRbeta diversity at day 60 in some patients came from surviving recipient T cells and thymic progenitors. Reported findings indicate that, about two months after transplant, alpha-beta T cells came from several hundred expanded clones, which were derived from non-depleted graft cells.

It was with unique molecular identifiers that the TCRbeta library was prepared. TCRdb recomputed calls from the PCR reads with MiXCR, one row per CDR3 protein. The sample carries 100,000 to 120,000 distinct CDR3 sequences, 5% to 8% recorded once. The specimen was PBMCs, mostly from graft donor cells, collected 360 days after TCRalphabeta/CD19-depleted stem cell transplant. The J gene is TRBJ2-7, the V gene TRBV6-2 or TRBV6-3; D gene unclear. This TCR came from a male patient aged 2-15 years who had a stem cell transplant for acute lymphoblastic leukemia, so the T cells may come from the graft donor. The CDR3 spells CASSYSLPGSNYEQYF. The CDR3 DNA is TGTGCCAGCAGTTACTCATTACCAGGTAGTAATTACGAGCAGTACTTC.